This TCR beta chain emerged from a study of cytomegalovirus exposure and HLA in healthy donors. PCR amplification relied on 60 Vbeta primers (plus 13 Jbeta primers). Assay used: immunoSEQ multiplex PCR; TCRdb lists only in-frame clones, some missing. The sample shows 120,000 or so clones, over 60% of them seen only once. This clone was detected a few times. Germline V lookup: CDR1 SGHVS, CDR2 FNYEAQ. The trim removed 4 bases at V and 1 base at J, leaving 8 bases unmatched. This CDR3 is 16 amino acids long. This receptor was identified in a woman in her 30s in good health and CMV-seronegative. The material sequenced was PBMCs. The rearrangement joins TRBV7-6 to TRBJ2-7; 9 bases map to TRBD1. CDR3 bases: TGTGCCAGCAGCTCCACACCGGGACAGGGTTCCTACGAGCAGTACTTC. Translated: CASSSTPGQGSYEQYF.